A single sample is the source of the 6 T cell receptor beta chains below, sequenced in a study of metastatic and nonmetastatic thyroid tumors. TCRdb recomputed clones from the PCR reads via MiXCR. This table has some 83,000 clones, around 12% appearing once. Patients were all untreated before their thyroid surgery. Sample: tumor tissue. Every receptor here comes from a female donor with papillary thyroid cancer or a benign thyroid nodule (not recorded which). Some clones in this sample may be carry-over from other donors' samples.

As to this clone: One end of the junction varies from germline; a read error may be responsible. CDR3 residues: CASSFPRQARYTF. CDR3 nucleotide sequence: TGTGCTAGCAGCTTCCCGCGACAGGCCCGCTACACCTTC. The chain carries TRBV7-7 and TRBJ1-2, with a tentative D call TRBD1 (6 bases). The germline V gene encodes CDR1 SSHAT and CDR2 FNYEAQ (reference sequence). The CDR3 loop spans 13 amino acids.

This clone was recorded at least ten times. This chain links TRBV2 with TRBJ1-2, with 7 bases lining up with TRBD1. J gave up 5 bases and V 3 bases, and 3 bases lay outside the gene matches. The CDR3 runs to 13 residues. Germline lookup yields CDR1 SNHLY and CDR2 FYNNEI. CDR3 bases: TGTGCCAGCAGTGATAGCAGGGGGTATGGCTACACCTTC. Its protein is CASSDSRGYGYTF.

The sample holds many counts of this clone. For the CDR3, the DNA is TGTGCCAGCCACAGCACCCCTTGGTCCTGGACAGGGGACACTGAAGCTTTCTTT. This codes for CASHSTPWSWTGDTEAFF. This chain uses TRBV6-5 with TRBJ1-1; 9 bases agree with TRBD1. In germline, CDR1 is MNHEY, CDR2 SVGAGI. The length of the CDR3 is 18 residues. The J segment lost 3 bases and the V segment lost 8 bases, leaving 19 bases of the junction unmatched.

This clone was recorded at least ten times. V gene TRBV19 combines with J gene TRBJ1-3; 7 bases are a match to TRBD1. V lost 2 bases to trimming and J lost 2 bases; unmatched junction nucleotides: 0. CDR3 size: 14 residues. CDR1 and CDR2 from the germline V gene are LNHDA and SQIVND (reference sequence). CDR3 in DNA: TGTGCCAGTAGTATACAGGGGGCTGGAAACACCATATATTTT. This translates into CASSIQGAGNTIYF. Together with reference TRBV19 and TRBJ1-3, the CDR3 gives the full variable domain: DGGITQSPKYLFRKEGQNVTLSCEQNLNHDAMYWYRQDPGQGLRLIYYSQIVNDFQKGDIAEGYSVSREKKESFPLTVTSAQKNPTAFYLCASSIQGAGNTIYFGEGSWLTVV.

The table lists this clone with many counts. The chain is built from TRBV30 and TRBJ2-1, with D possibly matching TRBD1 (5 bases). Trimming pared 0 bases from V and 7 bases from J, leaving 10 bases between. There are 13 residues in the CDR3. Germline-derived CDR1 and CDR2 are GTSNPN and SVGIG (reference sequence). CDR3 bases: TGTGCCTGGAGTGTACCAGGGTCGAATGAGCAGTTCTTC. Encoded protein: CAWSVPGSNEQFF. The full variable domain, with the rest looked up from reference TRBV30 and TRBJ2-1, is SQTIHQWPATLVQPVGSPLSLECTVEGTSNPNLYWYRQAAGRGLQLLFYSVGIGQISSEVPQNLSASRPQDRQFILSSKKLLLSDSGFYLCAWSVPGSNEQFFGPGTRLTVL.

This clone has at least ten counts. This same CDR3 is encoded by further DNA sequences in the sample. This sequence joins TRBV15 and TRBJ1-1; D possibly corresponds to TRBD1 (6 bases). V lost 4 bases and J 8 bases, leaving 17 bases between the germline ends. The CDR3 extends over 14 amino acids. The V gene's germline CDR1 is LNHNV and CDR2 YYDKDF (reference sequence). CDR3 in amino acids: CATSNLRDGTEAFF. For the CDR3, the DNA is TGTGCCACCAGCAACCTCCGGGACGGGACAGAAGCTTTCTTT.